The TCR beta chain described here comes from a study of molecular identifiers for immune sequencing clone quantification. For the study at large: Replicate RNA from roughly 20,000 or 100,000 naive CD8 T cells formed five aliquots; four were sequenced. Study results and caveats: Over 99% of effector molecules, but under 1% in naive cells, were held by clones with more than 20 RNA copies.

This clonotype was detected only a few times. Its antigen is unidentified. Naive CD8 T cells underwent sorting with the CD8+CD4-CCR7+CD45RA+ definition. V lost 5 bases to trimming and J lost 0 bases, with 10 bases between them. The CDR3 runs 15 residues. Bulk TCR libraries were made with methods that had been previously described and with listed TCR primers. TCRdb itself ran the PCR reads through MiXCR, one entry per CDR3 protein. The sample holds about 97,000 distinct CDR3 sequences, 20% to 25% seen once. The chain is built from TRBV12-3 or TRBV12-4 and TRBJ2-2, with no clear D. The sequenced sample consisted of naive CD8+ T cells from blood, with Jurkat cell RNA spiked in. Subset indicated: FACS-sorted CD8+CD4-CCR7+CD45RA+ naive T cells. This clonotype was sampled from a human donor in good health. Some libraries in this study had Jurkat cell RNA spiked in. The CDR3 DNA follows: TGTGCCAGCAGTCCCAAGGCCCCGAACACCGGGGAGCTGTTTTTT. This translates into CASSPKAPNTGELFF.